Listed below are T cell receptor beta chains from one sample, sequenced in a study of blood T cells in healthy people across ages. TCRdb fed the 5' RACE reads into MiXCR, producing one record per CDR3 protein. This repertoire shows fewer than 2,000,000 distinct CDR3 sequences, more than 35% found once; its top ten account for roughly 23%. Material: blood. The receptors derive from a human donor in good health. Each CDR3 is given with its conserved first and last residue. A D gene is named only where the DNA matches it firmly.

V	J	D	length	CDR3
TRBV6-2/TRBV6-3	TRBJ2-1	TRBD2	15	CASSFGLAGVREQFF
TRBV20-1	TRBJ2-5	NA	15	CSAREGWRGQETQYF
TRBV7-2	TRBJ1-1	NA	15	CASSLRSGGTGEAFF
TRBV18	TRBJ2-7	NA	13	CASSPGATDEQYF
TRBV20-1	TRBJ1-2	NA	12	CSASPGARGYTF
TRBV7-2	TRBJ2-7	NA	14	CASSLEKTAHSQYF
TRBV29-1	TRBJ2-3	TRBD2	16	CSVDWSSGSLRGTQYF
TRBV7-9	TRBJ1-1	NA	13	CASSVWGGTEAFF
TRBV5-1	TRBJ2-1	TRBD2	17	CASSLSISGGGYNEQFF
TRBV25-1	TRBJ2-3	TRBD2	17	CASSEYIGGGATDTQYF
TRBV6-2/TRBV6-3	TRBJ1-6	NA	15	CASSYSGLTGAPLHF
TRBV27	TRBJ1-2	NA	13	CASSPDQVGGYTF
TRBV7-9	TRBJ1-1	NA	13	CASSYDSSTEAFF
TRBV3-1	TRBJ2-3	NA	17	CASSQEVRGPSTDTQYF
TRBV5-1	TRBJ1-1	NA	15	CPSSGLTGMNTEAFF
TRBV12-3/TRBV12-4	TRBJ2-3	TRBD1	17	CASSTGPTTGIMDTQYF